This is a list of T cell receptor beta chains from one sample in a study of a mutant IDH1 vaccine in newly diagnosed glioma. These receptors' antigens are unknown. Libraries were prepared by immunoSEQ multiplex PCR; TCRdb keeps only in-frame clonotypes and omits some of them. The table lists about 30,000 clones, about 78% of them singletons, with approximately 25% in the top ten. The source was PBMCs, collected from a glioma patient whose treatment included an IDH1 peptide vaccine. Receptor source: a man younger than 45 with glioma. Both conserved end residues are part of each CDR3. Each record gives: V gene, J gene, D gene, CDR3 length, clone size, CDR3 protein, CDR3 DNA. The D gene is left open where the match is weak. The size field is filled for only some rows; it gives once, few, many or a size class.

V: TRBV10-3; J: TRBJ1-4; D: .; length: 13; size: .; CDR3: CATQKNSLEKLFF; DNA: TGTGCCACCCAGAAGAACAGCCTTGAAAAACTGTTTTTT
V: TRBV7-2; J: TRBJ2-7; D: TRBD1; length: 17; size: .; CDR3: CASSLVEGQGVTYEQYF; DNA: TGTGCCAGCAGCTTAGTCGAGGGACAGGGGGTGACCTACGAGCAGTACTTC
V: TRBV5-1; J: TRBJ1-1; D: .; length: 14; size: .; CDR3: CASSLDGLNTEAFF; DNA: TGCGCCAGCAGCTTGGATGGGCTGAACACTGAAGCTTTCTTT
V: TRBV2; J: TRBJ1-6; D: .; length: 14; size: few; CDR3: CASSPQGNNSPLHF; DNA: TGTGCCAGCAGTCCGCAGGGGAATAATTCACCCCTCCACTTT
V: TRBV6-5; J: TRBJ2-1; D: TRBD2; length: 15; size: .; CDR3: CASSSSGSDYNEQFF; DNA: TGTGCCAGCAGTTCTAGCGGGAGTGACTACAATGAGCAGTTCTTC
V: TRBV6-5; J: TRBJ2-3; D: .; length: 13; size: .; CDR3: CASSYLGEDTQYF; DNA: TGTGCCAGCAGTTACCTCGGGGAGGATACGCAGTATTTT
V: TRBV14; J: TRBJ2-3; D: TRBD1; length: 15; size: .; CDR3: CASSYRDRAADTQYF; DNA: TGTGCCAGCAGCTACCGGGACAGGGCAGCAGATACGCAGTATTTT
V: TRBV7-9; J: TRBJ1-3; D: .; length: 17; size: .; CDR3: CASSYWGLWTRGNTIYF; DNA: TGTGCCAGCAGCTATTGGGGATTGTGGACTCGCGGAAACACCATATATTTT
V: TRBV6-6; J: TRBJ1-6; D: .; length: 14; size: .; CDR3: CASSSEIPGSTLHF; DNA: TGTGCCAGCAGTTCGGAGATTCCCGGGTCTACCCTCCACTTT
V: TRBV6-1; J: TRBJ2-7; D: TRBD1; length: 13; size: .; CDR3: CASSEGQIYEQYF; DNA: TGTGCCAGCAGTGAGGGACAGATCTACGAGCAGTACTTC